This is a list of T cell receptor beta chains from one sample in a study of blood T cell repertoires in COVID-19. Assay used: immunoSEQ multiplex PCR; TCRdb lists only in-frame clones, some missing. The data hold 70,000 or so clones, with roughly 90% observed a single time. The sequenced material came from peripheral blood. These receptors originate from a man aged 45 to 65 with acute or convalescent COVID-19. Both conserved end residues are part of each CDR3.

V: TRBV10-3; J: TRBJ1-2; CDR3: CAINPGLDYGYTF
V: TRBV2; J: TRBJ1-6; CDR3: CASSELPSTGVNNSPLHF
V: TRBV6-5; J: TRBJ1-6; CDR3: CASSYSNQGRSPLHF
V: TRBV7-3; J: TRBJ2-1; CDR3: CASSLNSGANEQFF
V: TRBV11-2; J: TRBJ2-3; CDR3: CASSVTQRDTQYF
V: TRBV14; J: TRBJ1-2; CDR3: CASRSTGDYGYTF
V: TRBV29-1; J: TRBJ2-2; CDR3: CSVLGGAGTGELFF
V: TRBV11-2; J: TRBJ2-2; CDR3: CASSLDLGRGTGELFF
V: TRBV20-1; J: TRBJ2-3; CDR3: CSASLPGKASTDTQYF
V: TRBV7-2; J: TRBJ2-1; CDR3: CASSSHRGRGEQFF
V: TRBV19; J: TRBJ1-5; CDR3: CASTGTGGNQPQHF
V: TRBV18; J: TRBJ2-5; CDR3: CASLGAGEETQYF
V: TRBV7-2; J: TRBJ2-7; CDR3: CASSLGQAEYYEQYF
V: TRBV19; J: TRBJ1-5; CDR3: CASSRDTYQPQHF
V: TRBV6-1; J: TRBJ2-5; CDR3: CASSGAGGAETQYF
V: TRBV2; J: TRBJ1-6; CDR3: CASSDRQGSPNSPLHF
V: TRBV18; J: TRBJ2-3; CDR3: CASSPYRRTGGSTDTQYF
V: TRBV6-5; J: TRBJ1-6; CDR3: CASSDRVNSPLHF
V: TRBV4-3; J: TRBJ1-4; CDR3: CASSQGRLGAEKLFF
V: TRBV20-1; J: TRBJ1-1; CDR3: CSARRQVEAFF
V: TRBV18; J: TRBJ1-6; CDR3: CASSPRQGRNMGDSPLHF
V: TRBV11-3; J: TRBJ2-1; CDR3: CASSWTRTNNEQFF
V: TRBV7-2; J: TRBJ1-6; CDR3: CASSSRQANSPLHF
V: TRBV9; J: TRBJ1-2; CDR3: CASSGFGQANYGYTF